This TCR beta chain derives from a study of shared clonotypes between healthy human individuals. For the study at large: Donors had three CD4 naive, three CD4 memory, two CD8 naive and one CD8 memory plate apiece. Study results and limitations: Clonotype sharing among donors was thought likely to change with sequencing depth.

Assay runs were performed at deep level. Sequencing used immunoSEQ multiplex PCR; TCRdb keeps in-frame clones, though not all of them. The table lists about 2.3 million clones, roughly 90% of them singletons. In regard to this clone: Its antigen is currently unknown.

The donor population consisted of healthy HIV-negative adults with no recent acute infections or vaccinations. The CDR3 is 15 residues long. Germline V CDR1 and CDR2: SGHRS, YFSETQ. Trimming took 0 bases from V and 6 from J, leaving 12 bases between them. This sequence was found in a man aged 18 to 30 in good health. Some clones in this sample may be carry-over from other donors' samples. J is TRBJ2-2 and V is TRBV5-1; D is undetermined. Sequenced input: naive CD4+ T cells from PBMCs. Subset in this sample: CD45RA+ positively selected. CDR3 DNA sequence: TGCGCCAGCAGCTTGGGGGCCCATACACCCGGGGAGCTGTTTTTT. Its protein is CASSLGAHTPGELFF.